These 3 T cell receptor beta chains originate from one sample sequenced in a study of beta chain features in type 1 diabetes. Study-wide points: Patients with Type 1 diabetes showed moderately but significantly shorter TCRB CDR3s in all four CD4+ subsets.

What was sequenced were expressed TCRB transcripts, since all of the isolated RNA had been reverse transcribed. Measured with immunoSEQ multiplex PCR; TCRdb has only the in-frame clones, and not every one. The sample lists approximately 160,000 clones; 10% were seen once. For these receptors, no antigen is known. Specimen: central memory CD4+ T cells from blood. The source of these receptors is a man aged 30 to 39 with type 1 diabetes.

This clone has just a few counts. V and J are TRBV18 and TRBJ2-7, with D possibly being TRBD2 (6 bases). The CDR3 contains 15 residues. With 3 bases removed from V and 6 bases from J, the gap between germline ends came to 18 bases. In germline, CDR1 is KGHSH, CDR2 LQKENI. CDR3 region: CASSPGNGGTAEQYF. The CDR3 DNA follows: TGTGCCAGCTCACCGGGCAACGGCGGGACGGCCGAGCAGTACTTC.

Points on this clone: At one end the junction does not follow the germline gene, possibly because of a read error. The chain employs TRBV7-2 and TRBJ2-1; 8 bases match TRBD2. The CDR3 contains 15 residues. CDR1 is SGHTA and CDR2 is FQGNSA in the germline V gene. CDR3 in DNA: TGTGCCAGCATCTTAAATCTAGCGGGTGGAAATGAGCAGTTCTTC. This encodes CASILNLAGGNEQFF.

This clone was counted between two and nine times. The chain combines TRBV7-2 with TRBJ1-2; the match to TRBD1 covers 9 bases. Unmatched junction bases numbered 6, after V lost 5 bases and J lost 8 bases. Germline-derived CDR1 and CDR2 are SGHTA and FQGNSA. The CDR3 extends over 13 amino acids. Here the CDR3 reads CASSRYRGHGYTF. The CDR3 DNA reads TGTGCCAGCAGCCGGTACAGGGGGCACGGCTACACCTTC.